Shown below are 22 T cell receptor beta chains from a single sample sequenced in a study of T cell responses to AZD1222 COVID-19 vaccine. TCRdb's table, derived via immunoSEQ multiplex PCR, lists solely in-frame clones and lacks some. The sample holds approximately 150,000 clones, roughly 92% seen once. The sequencing used peripheral blood, collected on day 0 of AZD1222 vaccination. The receptors originated from an adult in good health.

V gene TRBV19 combines with J gene TRBJ1-2, with TRBD1 matching over 7 bases. Unmatched junction bases numbered 21, after V lost 9 bases and J lost 5 bases. This CDR3 has 17 residues. Germline V gene data show CDR1 as LNHDA and CDR2 as SQIVND (reference sequence). The CDR3 DNA sequence: TGTGCCAGCACAGAAGCCCGACAGGGAGCTATTGGGTATGGCTACACCTTC. Translated, it gives CASTEARQGAIGYGYTF.

This sequence joins TRBV27 and TRBJ1-1; no clear D gene. Germline V CDR1 and CDR2: MNHEY, SMNVEV (reference sequence). The CDR3 length is 15 residues. Deletions cut 1 base from V and 2 bases from J, with 11 bases between. The CDR3 DNA is TGTGCCAGCAGTTTATTTCCAGAACCCAACACTGAAGCTTTCTTT. Translated, it gives CASSLFPEPNTEAFF.

The gene calls are TRBV7-2 and TRBJ1-6; D gene uncertain. The V gene lost 4 bases and the J gene lost 0 bases, with 7 bases spanning the gap. This CDR3 has 15 residues. Germline V CDR1 and CDR2: SGHTA, FQGNSA. The CDR3 protein is CASSSLNSYNSPLHF. In DNA, the CDR3 is TGTGCCAGCAGCTCCCTAAACTCCTATAATTCACCCCTCCACTTT.

Comment on this clone: The same CDR3 also results from other DNA sequences found in this sample. The V and J genes are TRBV12-3 or TRBV12-4 and TRBJ1-1; D is perhaps TRBD1 (6 bases). Trimming took 5 bases from V and 4 from J, leaving 11 bases between them. The CDR3 sequence is 13 residues long. Here the CDR3 reads CASSLRGGTEAFF. Here the CDR3 DNA reads TGTGCCAGCAGTCTAAGAGGGGGCACTGAAGCTTTCTTT.

The chain recombines TRBV6-5 with TRBJ1-1; D might be TRBD1 (5 bases). Trimming removed 2 bases at V and 5 bases at J, with 15 bases between. Germline loops: CDR1 MNHEY, CDR2 SVGAGI. This CDR3 contains 15 residues. The CDR3 DNA reads TGTGCCAGCAGTTACCTGACTGGGGGGAGGACTGAAGCTTTCTTT. It is translated as CASSYLTGGRTEAFF.

The chain uses TRBV19 and TRBJ1-2; TRBD1 matches at 9 bases. Trimming removed 5 bases from V and 8 bases from J; junction bases left unmatched: 9. The CDR3 spans 14 residues. Germline CDR1 is LNHDA and CDR2 is SQIVND (reference sequence). CDR3 DNA sequence: TGTGCCAGTAGTCCGGGACAGGGCGGATGGGGCTACACCTTC. Amino acids: CASSPGQGGWGYTF. The full variable domain, its missing parts supplied by reference TRBV19 and TRBJ1-2, is DGGITQSPKYLFRKEGQNVTLSCEQNLNHDAMYWYRQDPGQGLRLIYYSQIVNDFQKGDIAEGYSVSREKKESFPLTVTSAQKNPTAFYLCASSPGQGGWGYTFGSGTRLTVV.

The chain joins TRBV11-2 to TRBJ1-5, with D maybe TRBD1 (5 bases). Per germline, CDR1 SGHAT and CDR2 FQNNGV. V was pared by 5 bases and J by 7 bases, with 18 bases between. The CDR3 is made up of 15 amino acids. This CDR3 is CASSPRLGEGQPQHF. The CDR3 bases are TGTGCCAGCAGCCCTAGGCTAGGGGAAGGACAGCCCCAGCATTTT.

The chain links TRBV19 to TRBJ2-6, with D possibly TRBD1 on 7 matching bases. Trimming removed 8 bases at V and 0 bases at J, with 20 bases between. CDR3 size: 18 residues. From germline, CDR1 is LNHDA and CDR2 SQIVND (reference sequence). This chain's CDR3 is CASHPPAGGSSGANVLTF. CDR3 bases: TGTGCCAGTCACCCGCCGGCAGGGGGGTCCTCTGGGGCCAACGTCCTGACTTTC. Supplemented by reference TRBV19 and TRBJ2-6, the full variable domain reads DGGITQSPKYLFRKEGQNVTLSCEQNLNHDAMYWYRQDPGQGLRLIYYSQIVNDFQKGDIAEGYSVSREKKESFPLTVTSAQKNPTAFYLCASHPPAGGSSGANVLTFGAGSRLTVL.

This chain joins TRBV18 and TRBJ1-5; D is unclear. Trimming pared 2 bases from V and 6 bases from J, leaving 23 bases between. The CDR3 spans 18 residues. Germline V CDR1 and CDR2: KGHSH, LQKENI. The CDR3 region is CASSPSEIANPILQPQHF. DNA for the CDR3: TGTGCCAGCTCACCATCAGAAATCGCAAACCCCATACTTCAGCCCCAGCATTTT.

The chain joins TRBV13 to TRBJ1-3; D may be TRBD1 (5 bases). Germline CDR1 is PRHDT and CDR2 is FYEKMQ (reference sequence). This CDR3 has 14 amino acids. V dropped 7 bases and J dropped 1 base, with 11 bases sitting between them. The CDR3 spells CASTRGSSGNTIYF. The CDR3 coding sequence is TGTGCCAGCACACGGGGCTCGTCTGGAAACACCATATATTTT.

The CDR3 spells CASPGLAGVSEQFF. Here the CDR3 DNA reads TGTGCCAGTCCGGGACTAGCGGGAGTTTCTGAGCAGTTCTTC. The chain links TRBV2 to TRBJ2-1, with 14 bases lining up with TRBD2. The length of the CDR3 is 14 residues. Germline-derived CDR1 and CDR2 are SNHLY and FYNNEI. V shed 9 bases, J shed 9 bases, and the junction held 7 bases outside the gene matches.

The chain employs TRBV6-6 and TRBJ2-2; D perhaps matches TRBD2 (5 bases). Germline values: CDR1 MNHNY, CDR2 SVGAGI (reference sequence). The germline V and J ends were trimmed by 4 bases and 4 bases, with 10 bases remaining between them. This CDR3 spans 14 amino acids. CDR3 DNA: TGTGCCAGCAGTTCATTGGACTCCACCGGGGAGCTGTTTTTT. It is translated as CASSSLDSTGELFF.

The chain employs TRBV27 and TRBJ2-6; D is possibly TRBD2 (6 bases). From germline, CDR1 is MNHEY and CDR2 SMNVEV (reference sequence). The length of the CDR3 is 18 residues. V lost 7 bases, J lost 1 base, and 20 bases lay in between. This CDR3 reads CASTQGRGPGSGANVLTF. The CDR3 DNA reads TGTGCCAGCACCCAAGGGCGGGGCCCTGGTTCTGGGGCCAACGTCCTGACTTTC.

The rearrangement joins TRBV7-9 to TRBJ2-5, with D perhaps TRBD1 (6 bases). The CDR3 has 17 residues. Trimming removed 2 bases at V and 0 bases at J, with 16 bases between. Germline CDR1 SEHNR, CDR2 FQNEAQ (reference sequence). The chain's CDR3 is CASSLPLGAEYQETQYF. The CDR3 region has the DNA TGTGCCAGCAGCTTACCTTTGGGGGCCGAATACCAAGAGACCCAGTACTTC. The variable domain in full, completed from reference TRBV7-9 and TRBJ2-5, reads DTGVSQNPRHKITKRGQNVTFRCDPISEHNRLYWYRQTLGQGPEFLTYFQNEAQLEKSRLLSDRFSAERPKGSFSTLEIQRTEQGDSAMYLCASSLPLGAEYQETQYFGPGTRLLVL.

This chain connects TRBV29-1 to TRBJ1-3, with D unclear. The V gene's germline CDR1 is SQVTM and CDR2 ANQGSEA. The CDR3 covers 14 residues. Trimming removed 1 base from V and 4 bases from J, with 11 bases in between. As DNA, the CDR3 is TGCAGCGTTGAAGTCGGCGGGAAGGGAAACACCATATATTTT. Translation gives CSVEVGGKGNTIYF.

The V and J genes are TRBV5-1 and TRBJ1-1, with TRBD1 matching 9 bases. The CDR3 has 18 residues. V trimming: 0 bases; J trimming: 1 base; junction bases outside the gene matches: 10. Per the germline V gene, CDR1 is SGHRS and CDR2 is YFSETQ. The CDR3 DNA sequence: TGCGCCAGCAGCTTGGTGTTCGGGACAGGGAATTCGAACACTGAAGCTTTCTTT. Its protein product is CASSLVFGTGNSNTEAFF.

The chain combines TRBV3-1 (or the pseudogene TRBV3-2) with TRBJ2-2, with 13 bases fitting TRBD2. Germline CDR1 reads LGHDT; CDR2 reads YNNKEL (reference sequence). The ends lost 7 bases at V and 5 bases at J; junction bases unmatched: 10. The CDR3 has 17 amino acids. CDR3 loop: CASTPTSGRARTGELFF. CDR3 bases: TGTGCCAGCACCCCTACTAGCGGGAGGGCCAGAACCGGGGAGCTGTTTTTT.

The chain recombines TRBV25-1 with TRBJ1-4, with TRBD1 matching over 9 bases. This CDR3 spans 16 amino acids. Germline-derived CDR1 and CDR2 are MGHDK and SYGVNS. V lost 2 bases and J lost 8; bases outside the gene matches: 9. CDR3 nucleotides: TGTGCCAGCAGTGAACACGGGACAGGGATTCAAGAAAAACTGTTTTTT. This encodes CASSEHGTGIQEKLFF.

This chain uses TRBV25-1 with TRBJ2-2; possible D gene TRBD2, 5 bases. V was clipped by 2 bases and J by 5 bases, with 15 bases between them. The CDR3 is 16 amino acids. CDR1 MGHDK and CDR2 SYGVNS come from the germline V gene. The CDR3 DNA is TGTGCCAGCAGTGAAGTCGGTGGGAGTGTGACCGGGGAGCTGTTTTTT. It yields the protein CASSEVGGSVTGELFF.

The rearrangement uses TRBV30 and TRBJ1-3; 7 positions match TRBD1. Germline V gene sequence: CDR1 GTSNPN, CDR2 SVGIG (reference sequence). The length of the CDR3 is 13 residues. V lost 4 bases to trimming and J lost 1 base; unmatched junction nucleotides: 1. The CDR3 spells CAWTRGSGNTIYF. The CDR3 DNA follows: TGTGCCTGGACCAGGGGGTCTGGAAACACCATATATTTT.

CDR3 sequence reads: CASSRDGNTEAFF. The CDR3 DNA sequence: TGTGCCAGCAGTCGGGACGGCAACACTGAAGCTTTCTTT. The chain couples TRBV6-4 to TRBJ1-1; possible D gene TRBD1, 5 bases. Germline values: CDR1 MRHNA, CDR2 SNTAGT. With 5 bases removed from V and 2 bases from J, the gap between germline ends came to 9 bases. CDR3 size: 13 residues.

V usage is TRBV3-1 (or the pseudogene TRBV3-2) and J usage is TRBJ2-1; 16 bases agree with TRBD2. The length of the CDR3 is 22 residues. V shed 0 bases, J shed 2 bases, and the junction held 13 bases outside the gene matches. Looked up from germline, CDR1 is LGHDT and CDR2 is YNNKEL (reference sequence). CDR3 sequence: CASSQDKGTSGRAFPAYNEQFF. The CDR3 DNA follows: TGTGCCAGCAGCCAAGATAAGGGGACTAGCGGGAGGGCCTTTCCCGCCTACAATGAGCAGTTCTTC.